These T cell receptor beta chains were read from a single sample in a study of vaccination and CD4 T cells after COVID-19. TCRdb independently ran MiXCR on the PCR reads; one entry per CDR3 protein. The sample yields around 14,000 distinct CDR3 sequences, roughly 54% seen once. Their antigens remain unidentified. The sequences come from CD4+ T cells from blood, cultured in vitro, collected before SARS-CoV-2 vaccination. The source is a human donor who had recovered from COVID-19. The CDR3 runs from the conserved cysteine through the conserved F or W. D genes are given only for firm matches. Expanded clones are given a class, and other clones once, few, many or no size at all.

TRBV6-2/TRBV6-3	TRBJ1-5	.	.	CASRAPFEPQHF	TGTGCCAGCAGGGCCCCATTTGAGCCCCAGCATTTT
TRBV20-1	TRBJ2-1	TRBD2	.	CICSASGDPREEQFF	TGCATTTGCTCCGCTAGCGGGGACCCAAGGGAGGAGCAGTTCTTC
TRBV7-2	TRBJ2-2	TRBD1	.	CASSQRGQVAAGELFF	TGTGCCAGCTCCCAGAGGGGACAGGTGGCCGCCGGGGAGCTGTTTTTT
TRBV7-8	TRBJ1-5	.	few	CASSLQGTGQPQHF	TGTGCCAGCAGCTTACAGGGTACGGGTCAGCCCCAGCATTTT
TRBV7-2	TRBJ2-7	.	few	CASSASQGYEQYF	TGTGCCAGCAGCGCATCACAGGGTTACGAGCAGTACTTC
TRBV27	TRBJ2-3	.	.	CASSSWTEDTQYF	TGTGCCAGCAGTTCATGGACAGAGGATACGCAGTATTTT
TRBV6-2/TRBV6-3	TRBJ1-5	TRBD1	.	CASSYSMPGGRDQPQHF	TGTGCCAGCAGTTACTCGATGCCAGGGGGAAGGGATCAGCCCCAGCATTTT
TRBV6-1	TRBJ2-2	TRBD2	few	CASSRAGVGNTGELFF	TGTGCCAGCAGTCGGGCGGGAGTAGGAAACACCGGGGAGCTGTTTTTT
TRBV19	TRBJ1-5	TRBD1	.	CASSIQGARQPQHF	TGTGCCAGTAGTATCCAGGGGGCAAGGCAGCCCCAGCATTTT
TRBV7-8	TRBJ2-7	TRBD2	.	CASSLSGRKNEQYF	TGTGCCAGCAGCCTTAGCGGGAGGAAGAACGAGCAGTACTTC
TRBV4-3	TRBJ2-1	.	few	CASSQSPAASPSYNEQFF	TGCGCCAGCAGCCAATCCCCTGCGGCTTCACCCTCCTACAATGAGCAGTTCTTC
TRBV20-1	TRBJ1-2	.	few	CSASRGRTYGYTF	TGCAGTGCTAGCCGGGGCAGGACCTATGGCTACACCTTC
TRBV20-1	TRBJ2-7	.	few	CSAVAQGVYEQYF	TGCAGTGCTGTAGCCCAAGGAGTCTACGAGCAGTACTTC
TRBV7-2	TRBJ2-3	TRBD2	.	CASSKGTSGSSTDTQYF	TGTGCCAGCAGCAAAGGGACTAGCGGGAGCAGCACAGATACGCAGTATTTT
TRBV7-9	TRBJ1-6	.	.	CASSSPGLNSPLHF	TGTGCCAGCAGTTCGCCCGGTCTAAATTCACCCCTCCACTTT
TRBV15	TRBJ2-3	.	.	CATSRDASQSIAVDSKDTQYF	TGTGCCACCAGCAGAGATGCGTCCCAATCAATAGCAGTCGATTCAAAAGATACGCAGTATTTT
TRBV11-3	TRBJ1-5	.	few	CASSSGIFQPQHF	TGTGCCAGCAGCTCGGGAATATTCCAGCCCCAGCATTTT
TRBV7-9	TRBJ1-1	.	.	CASSLNMAYTEAFF	TGTGCCAGCAGCTTAAATATGGCCTACACTGAAGCTTTCTTT
TRBV6-1	TRBJ1-5	.	few	CASSEVGVRNQPQHF	TGTGCCAGCAGTGAAGTGGGGGTACGCAATCAGCCCCAGCATTTT
TRBV7-9	TRBJ2-5	.	.	CASSTTGRGETQYF	TGTGCCAGCAGCACAACGGGTCGGGGAGAGACCCAGTACTTC
TRBV2	TRBJ2-3	.	.	CASRDPGRLSDTQYF	TGTGCCAGCAGGGACCCAGGGAGGTTGTCGGATACGCAGTATTTT
TRBV27	TRBJ1-5	.	few	CASSLGSGSNQPQHF	TGTGCCAGCAGTTTAGGTTCGGGTAGCAATCAGCCCCAGCATTTT
TRBV7-2	TRBJ1-2	TRBD1	few	CASSPGTENGYTF	TGTGCCAGCAGCCCCGGGACAGAGAACGGCTACACCTTC
TRBV7-9	TRBJ2-2	.	few	CASSLVSNPEATGELFF	TGTGCCAGCAGCTTAGTAAGCAACCCCGAGGCCACCGGGGAGCTGTTTTTT
TRBV20-1	TRBJ2-2	TRBD1	few	CSAPLRDRGTGELFF	TGCAGTGCCCCTCTTCGGGACAGGGGGACCGGGGAGCTGTTTTTT
TRBV7-9	TRBJ1-2	.	.	CASSPPGLLNLNYGYTF	TGTGCCAGCAGCCCACCGGGGCTCCTAAATTTAAACTATGGCTACACCTTC
TRBV7-9	TRBJ2-5	.	.	CASSFPHSGETQYF	TGTGCCAGCAGCTTCCCACATTCGGGGGAGACCCAGTACTTC
TRBV18	TRBJ2-7	.	once	CASSRRVGGAHEQYF	TGTGCCAGCTCACGACGAGTAGGGGGGGCCCACGAGCAGTACTTC
TRBV6-1	TRBJ2-7	TRBD1	.	CASSEVGQGLTYEQYF	TGTGCCAGCAGTGAAGTAGGACAGGGGCTAACCTACGAGCAGTACTTC
TRBV12-3/TRBV12-4	TRBJ2-2	.	.	CASRMTHSTGELFF	TGTGCCAGCAGGATGACACATTCGACCGGGGAGCTGTTTTTT
TRBV15	TRBJ2-6	.	.	CATSRGGRVGSGANVLTF	TGTGCCACCAGCAGAGGCGGCAGGGTCGGCTCTGGGGCCAACGTCCTGACTTTC
TRBV6-1	TRBJ2-7	TRBD2	few	CASSLNSGRASYEQYF	TGTGCCAGTTCCTTAAATAGCGGGAGGGCTTCTTACGAGCAGTACTTC
TRBV6-1	TRBJ1-2	TRBD1	few	CASSKHRDRREPALLGGYTF	TGTGCCAGCAGTAAACACCGGGACAGAAGAGAACCGGCCCTTTTGGGTGGCTACACCTTC
TRBV20-1	TRBJ2-4	.	.	CSASGQTVSKNIQYF	TGCAGTGCTAGTGGACAGACAGTTTCCAAAAACATTCAGTACTTC
TRBV20-1	TRBJ2-3	TRBD1	.	CSSKGTEASDTQYF	TGCAGTTCAAAGGGGACAGAGGCCTCAGATACGCAGTATTTT
TRBV11-3	TRBJ2-7	.	.	CASSLVRERGEQYF	TGTGCCAGCAGCTTAGTACGAGAGAGAGGCGAGCAGTACTTC
TRBV6-1	TRBJ1-1	TRBD1	.	CASSQTRDRGQQRF	TGTGCCAGCAGTCAAACCCGGGACAGGGGACAACAAAGGTTT
TRBV7-9	TRBJ1-2	.	.	CASSPLGGNYGYTF	TGTGCCAGCAGCCCACTGGGAGGGAACTATGGCTACACCTTC
TRBV6-1	TRBJ2-5	.	medium-sized	CASSERRVGQPGVMETQYF	TGTGCCAGCAGTGAGCGTAGGGTAGGGCAGCCTGGGGTAATGGAGACCCAGTACTTC
TRBV27	TRBJ1-4	TRBD1	once	CASSLIRTGEKLFF	TGTGCCAGCAGTTTAATTCGGACAGGGGAGAAACTGTTTTTT
TRBV7-2	TRBJ1-6	.	.	CASSWGGLTPLHF	TGTGCCAGCAGCTGGGGGGGATTGACACCCCTCCACTTT
TRBV20-1	TRBJ2-2	TRBD2	.	CSARSLAGVTGELFF	TGCAGTGCTAGAAGCCTAGCGGGAGTCACCGGGGAGCTGTTTTTT
TRBV12-5	TRBJ2-1	.	.	CASGTLQGRDEQFF	TGTGCTAGTGGTACCCTACAGGGACGGGATGAGCAGTTCTTC
TRBV12-3/TRBV12-4	TRBJ1-1	.	.	CASSFNRETTEAFF	TGTGCCAGCAGTTTCAACAGGGAAACGACTGAAGCTTTCTTT